This TCR beta chain was sequenced for a study of shared clonotypes between healthy human individuals. Study-wide results and limits: Approximately 5.4% of naive CD4 clonotypes were common to several donors.

Germline CDR1 reads SGHDT; CDR2 reads YYEEEE. With 4 bases removed from V and 2 bases from J, the gap between germline ends came to 16 bases. The CDR3 runs 15 residues. Turning to this clone: The antigen is unknown.

The deep-level immunoSEQ assay was used. TCRdb keeps only in-frame clones here, not all; method: immunoSEQ multiplex PCR. The sample contains around 2,000,000 clones, roughly 94% of which appear only once. Positively selected for CCR7, the CD45RO-negative cells used as naive CD8 cells excluded terminally differentiated effector memory CD45RA+ cells. This chain connects TRBV5-6 to TRBJ2-7; tentatively, D is TRBD2 (5 bases). The source material was naive CD8+ T cells sorted from blood. This receptor was taken from a man between 18 and 29 years old in good health. In DNA, the CDR3 is TGTGCCAGCAGCGCCCTCAGTCGGGGTCCCTACGAGCAGTACTTC. Amino acids: CASSALSRGPYEQYF.